Following are 6 T cell receptor beta chains from one sample sequenced in a study of T cell repertoires in cytomegalovirus infection. Via MiXCR, TCRdb re-called the reads, giving one row per CDR3 protein. Of around 440,000 distinct CDR3 sequences listed, around 10% are singletons. Sequenced sample: PBMCs. The receptors were sampled from a human donor in good health (CMV status not recorded). Some clones in this sample may be carry-over from other donors' samples.

This clonotype was found many times. The V gene is TRBV15, the J gene TRBJ2-6, with D hard to call. The germline V and J ends were trimmed by 2 bases and 0 bases, with 8 bases remaining between them. Germline CDR1 and CDR2: LNHNV and YYDKDF (reference sequence). The CDR3 covers 16 residues. CDR3 residues: CATSRYVVSGANVLTF. The CDR3 nucleotides are TGTGCCACCAGCAGATATGTCGTCTCTGGGGCCAACGTCCTGACTTTC.

The chain employs TRBV4-1 and TRBJ2-1, with D possibly TRBD2 on 6 matching bases. The CDR3 is 16 residues long. Trimming pared 1 base from V and 7 bases from J, leaving 17 bases between. The germline gives CDR1 MGHRA, CDR2 YSYEKL. The chain's CDR3 is CASSQVGRGSGNEQFF. The DNA for the CDR3 is TGCGCCAGCAGCCAAGTTGGCCGGGGGTCTGGGAATGAGCAGTTCTTC.

This clonotype was counted many times. J is TRBJ1-5 and V is TRBV7-9; tentatively, D is TRBD1 (5 bases). This CDR3 has 19 amino acids. The V end was cut by 1 base, the J end by 1 base, with 20 bases between. CDR1 and CDR2 (germline): SEHNR, FQNEAQ (reference sequence). CDR3 amino acids: CASSLGEGAYPLSNQPQHF. CDR3 bases: TGTGCCAGCAGCTTAGGTGAAGGGGCCTATCCTTTAAGCAATCAGCCCCAGCATTTT.

This clonotype was seen more than once but under ten times. The V and J genes are TRBV9 and TRBJ2-2; 8 bases fit TRBD1. After removal of 4 bases from V and 4 bases from J, the junction contained 3 bases not matched to a gene. The germline V gene encodes CDR1 SGDLS and CDR2 YYNGEE. The CDR3 has 14 amino acids. The CDR3 DNA is TGTGCCAGCAGCACACAGGGGGTCACCGGGGAGCTGTTTTTT. This sequence encodes CASSTQGVTGELFF.

This clonotype has ten or more counts. This chain uses TRBV7-3 with TRBJ2-1, with 9 bases that match TRBD2. J was trimmed by 0 bases and V by 2 bases; bases with no gene match: 2. Germline assignment: CDR1 SGHTA and CDR2 FQGTGA. CDR3 length equals 16 residues. The CDR3 loop reads CASSLSSGASYNEQFF. CDR3 DNA: TGTGCCAGCAGCTTATCTAGCGGGGCCTCCTACAATGAGCAGTTCTTC. Complete variable domain (other parts from reference TRBV7-3 and TRBJ2-1): GAGVSQTPSNKVTEKGKYVELRCDPISGHTALYWYRQSLGQGPEFLIYFQGTGAADDSGLPNDRFFAVRPEGSVSTLKIQRTERGDSAVYLCASSLSSGASYNEQFFGPGTRLTVL.

In its sample, this clonotype was seen many times. This sequence joins TRBV5-1 and TRBJ1-1; no clear D. This CDR3 contains 14 residues. Trimming took 2 bases from V and 0 from J, leaving 8 bases between them. CDR1 and CDR2 from the germline V gene are SGHRS and YFSETQ. The CDR3 loop reads CASSLRQMNTEAFF. In DNA, the CDR3 is TGCGCCAGCAGCTTAAGGCAGATGAACACTGAAGCTTTCTTT.